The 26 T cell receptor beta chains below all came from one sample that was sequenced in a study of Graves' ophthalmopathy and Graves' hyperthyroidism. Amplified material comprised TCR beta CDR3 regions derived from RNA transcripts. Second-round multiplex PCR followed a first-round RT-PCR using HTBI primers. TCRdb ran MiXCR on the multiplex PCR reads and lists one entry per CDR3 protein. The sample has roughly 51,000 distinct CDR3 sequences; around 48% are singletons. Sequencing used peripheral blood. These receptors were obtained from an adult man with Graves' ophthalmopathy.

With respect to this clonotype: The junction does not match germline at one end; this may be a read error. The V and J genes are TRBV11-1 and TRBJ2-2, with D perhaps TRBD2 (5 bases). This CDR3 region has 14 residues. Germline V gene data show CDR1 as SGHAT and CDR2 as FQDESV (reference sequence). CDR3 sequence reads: CASSAYKGTGELLF. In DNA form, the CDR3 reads TGTGCCAGCAGCGCCTACAAGGGAACCGGGGAGCTGCTTTTT.

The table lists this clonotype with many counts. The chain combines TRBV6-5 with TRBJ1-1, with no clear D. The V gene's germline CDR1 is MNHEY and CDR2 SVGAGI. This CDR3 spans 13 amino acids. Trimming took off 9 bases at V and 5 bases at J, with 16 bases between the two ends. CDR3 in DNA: TGTGCCAGTAGATCCGGGCCTCCTACTGAAGCTTTCTTT. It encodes CASRSGPPTEAFF.

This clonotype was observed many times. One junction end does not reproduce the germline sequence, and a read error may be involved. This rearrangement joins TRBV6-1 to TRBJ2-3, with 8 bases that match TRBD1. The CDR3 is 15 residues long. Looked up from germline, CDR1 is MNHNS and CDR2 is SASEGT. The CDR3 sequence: CASREDRGNTDTQYF. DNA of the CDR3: TGTGCCAGCAGAGAAGACAGGGGTAACACAGATACGCAGTATTTT.

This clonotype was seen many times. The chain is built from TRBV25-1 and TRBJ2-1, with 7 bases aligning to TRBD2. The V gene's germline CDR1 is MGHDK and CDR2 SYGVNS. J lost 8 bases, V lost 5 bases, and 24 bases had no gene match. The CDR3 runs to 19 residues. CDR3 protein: CASSYRGFVRRENFDEQFF. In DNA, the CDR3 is TGTGCCAGCAGTTACCGGGGGTTTGTTAGGCGGGAGAATTTTGATGAGCAGTTCTTC.

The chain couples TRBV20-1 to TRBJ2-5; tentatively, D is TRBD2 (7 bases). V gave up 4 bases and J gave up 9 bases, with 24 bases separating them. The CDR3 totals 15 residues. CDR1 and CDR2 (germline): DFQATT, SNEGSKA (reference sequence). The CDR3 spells CSANLGGGRNQPQYF. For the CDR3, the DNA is TGCAGTGCTAACCTGGGCGGGGGCCGTAATCAGCCCCAGTACTTC.

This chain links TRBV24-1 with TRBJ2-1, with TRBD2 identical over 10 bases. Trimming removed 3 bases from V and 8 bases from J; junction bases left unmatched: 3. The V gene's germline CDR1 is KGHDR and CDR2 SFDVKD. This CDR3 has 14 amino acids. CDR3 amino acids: CATSDPGLADEQFF. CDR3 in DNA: TGTGCCACCAGTGATCCCGGACTAGCGGATGAGCAGTTCTTC.

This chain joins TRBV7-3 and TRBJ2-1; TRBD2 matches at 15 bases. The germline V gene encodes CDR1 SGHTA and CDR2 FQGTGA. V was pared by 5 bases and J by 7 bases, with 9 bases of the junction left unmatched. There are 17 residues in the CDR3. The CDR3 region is CASSRTSGGGRGNEQFF. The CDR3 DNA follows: TGTGCCAGCAGCCGGACTAGCGGGGGGGGGCGGGGGAATGAGCAGTTCTTC.

In DNA form, the CDR3 reads TGTGCCACTTCGACAGGGGCCTACGAGCAGTACTTC. It specifies CATSTGAYEQYF. The V gene is TRBV24-1, the J gene TRBJ2-7, with 8 bases identical to TRBD1. The CDR3 has 12 residues. V dropped 10 bases and J dropped 2; count of bases not matched to a gene: 3. Per germline, CDR1 KGHDR and CDR2 SFDVKD.

Here the CDR3 reads CASSIDQGTYEQYF. The CDR3 nucleotides read TGTGCCAGTAGTATAGACCAGGGAACCTACGAGCAGTACTTC. V is TRBV19 and J is TRBJ2-7; D is possibly TRBD1 (5 bases). V dropped 0 bases and J dropped 2 bases, with 8 bases sitting between them. CDR3 size: 14 residues. Germline CDR1 reads LNHDA; CDR2 reads SQIVND (reference sequence).

The CDR3 region has the DNA TGCGCCAGCAGCCAAGGTCTAGCCCCGGCGCACGAGCAGTACTTC. Translating it yields CASSQGLAPAHEQYF. The chain combines TRBV4-3 with TRBJ2-7; a possible D gene is TRBD2 (5 bases). Germline CDR1 LGHNA, CDR2 YSLEER. The germline V and J ends were trimmed by 1 base and 5 bases, with 15 bases remaining between them. This CDR3 is 15 amino acids long.

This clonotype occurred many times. Here the CDR3 reads CSVGGAGGQPQHF. DNA of the CDR3: TGCAGCGTTGGGGGGGCGGGGGGTCAGCCCCAGCATTTT. This sequence joins TRBV29-1 and TRBJ1-5; a weak D match, TRBD1 (6 bases). The CDR3 has 13 residues. CDR1 and CDR2 from the germline V gene are SQVTM and ANQGSEA. Trimming took off 4 bases at V and 6 bases at J, with 13 bases between the two ends.

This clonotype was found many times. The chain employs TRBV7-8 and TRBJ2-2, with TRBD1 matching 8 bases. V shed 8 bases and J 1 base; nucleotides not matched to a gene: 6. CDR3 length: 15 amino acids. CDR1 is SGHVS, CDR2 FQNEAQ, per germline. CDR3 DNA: TGTGCCAGCTTAAGACAGGGGAGGAACACCGGGGAGCTGTTTTTT. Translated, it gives CASLRQGRNTGELFF.

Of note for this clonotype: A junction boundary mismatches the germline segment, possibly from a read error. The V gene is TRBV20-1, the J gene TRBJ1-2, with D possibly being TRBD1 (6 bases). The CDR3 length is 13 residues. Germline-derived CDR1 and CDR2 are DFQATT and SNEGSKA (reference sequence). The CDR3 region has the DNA TGCAATGCTACAAGGGGGAACAACTATGGCTACACCTTC. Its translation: CNATRGNNYGYTF.

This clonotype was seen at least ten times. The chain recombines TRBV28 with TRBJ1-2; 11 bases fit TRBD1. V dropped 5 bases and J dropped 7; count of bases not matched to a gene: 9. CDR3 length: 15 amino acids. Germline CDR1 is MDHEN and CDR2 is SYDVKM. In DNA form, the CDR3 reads TGTGCCAGCAGTATCTTGGGACAGGGGGTTAGTGGCTACACCTTC. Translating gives CASSILGQGVSGYTF.

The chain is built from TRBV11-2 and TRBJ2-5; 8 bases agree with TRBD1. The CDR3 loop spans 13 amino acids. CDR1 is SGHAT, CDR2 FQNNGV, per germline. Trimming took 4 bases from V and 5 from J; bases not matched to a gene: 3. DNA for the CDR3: TGTGCCAGCAGCTGGACAGGGAGGGAGACCCAGTACTTC. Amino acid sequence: CASSWTGRETQYF.

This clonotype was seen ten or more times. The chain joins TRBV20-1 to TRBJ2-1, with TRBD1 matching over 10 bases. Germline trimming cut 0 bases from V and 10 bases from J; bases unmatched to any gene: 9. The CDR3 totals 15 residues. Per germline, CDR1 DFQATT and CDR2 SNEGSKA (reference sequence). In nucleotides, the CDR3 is TGCAGTGCTAGAGATAGGGGGACAGGGGCGTTGGAGCAGTTCTTC. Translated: CSARDRGTGALEQFF.

Here the CDR3 DNA reads TGCAGTGCTAGCGGCCTAGCGGGAAAAGTATACTTC. This gives the protein CSASGLAGKVYF. The J gene is TRBJ2-7, the V gene TRBV20-1, with 9 bases fitting TRBD2. Trimming cost V 3 bases and J 13 bases; bases outside gene matches: 10. The CDR3 runs to 12 residues. Germline loops: CDR1 DFQATT, CDR2 SNEGSKA (reference sequence).

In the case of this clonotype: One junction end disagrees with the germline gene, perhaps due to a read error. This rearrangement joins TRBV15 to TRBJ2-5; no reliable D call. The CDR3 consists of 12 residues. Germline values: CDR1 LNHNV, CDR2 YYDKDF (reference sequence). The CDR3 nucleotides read TGTGCTACCAGTCGACCCCGAAAGACCCAGTACTTC. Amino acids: CATSRPRKTQYF.

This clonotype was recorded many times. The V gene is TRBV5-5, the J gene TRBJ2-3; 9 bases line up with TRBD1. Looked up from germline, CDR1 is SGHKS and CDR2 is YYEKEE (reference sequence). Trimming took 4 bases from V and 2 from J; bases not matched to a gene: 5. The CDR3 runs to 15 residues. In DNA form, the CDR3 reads TGTGCCAGCAGCGGGGACAGGGAAGACACAGATACGCAGTATTTT. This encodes CASSGDREDTDTQYF.

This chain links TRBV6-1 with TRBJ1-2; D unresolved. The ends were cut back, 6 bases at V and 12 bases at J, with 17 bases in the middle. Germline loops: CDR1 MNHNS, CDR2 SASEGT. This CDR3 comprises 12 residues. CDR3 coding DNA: TGTGCCAGCAGGGCAGGTGACTCTGGAAACACCTTC. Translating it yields CASRAGDSGNTF.

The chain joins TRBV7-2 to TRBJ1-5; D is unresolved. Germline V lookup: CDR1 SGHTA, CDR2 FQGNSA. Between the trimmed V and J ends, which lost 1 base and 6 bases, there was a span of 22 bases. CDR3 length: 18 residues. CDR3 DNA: TGTGCCAGCAGCTTAGATCAGTCGCCAGAGACCTTGGGTCAGCCCCAGCATTTT. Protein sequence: CASSLDQSPETLGQPQHF.

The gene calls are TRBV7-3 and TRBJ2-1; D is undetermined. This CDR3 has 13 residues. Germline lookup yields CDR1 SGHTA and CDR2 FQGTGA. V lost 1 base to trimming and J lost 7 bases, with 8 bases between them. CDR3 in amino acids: CASSLIVGNEQFF. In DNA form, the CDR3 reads TGTGCCAGCAGCTTAATCGTGGGGAATGAGCAGTTCTTC.

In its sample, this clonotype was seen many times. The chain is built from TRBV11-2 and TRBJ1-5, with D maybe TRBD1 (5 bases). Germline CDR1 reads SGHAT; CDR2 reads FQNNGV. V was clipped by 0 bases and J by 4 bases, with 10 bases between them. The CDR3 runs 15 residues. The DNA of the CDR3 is TGTGCCAGCAGCTTAGAAGGGACTAAAAATCAGCCCCAGCATTTT. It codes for CASSLEGTKNQPQHF.

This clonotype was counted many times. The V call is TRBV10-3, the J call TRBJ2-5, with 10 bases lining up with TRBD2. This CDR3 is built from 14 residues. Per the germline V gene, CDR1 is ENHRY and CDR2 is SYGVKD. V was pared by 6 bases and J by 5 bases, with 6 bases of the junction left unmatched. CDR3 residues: CAIRVAGGSETQYF. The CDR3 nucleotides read TGTGCCATCAGAGTAGCGGGGGGTTCGGAGACCCAGTACTTC.

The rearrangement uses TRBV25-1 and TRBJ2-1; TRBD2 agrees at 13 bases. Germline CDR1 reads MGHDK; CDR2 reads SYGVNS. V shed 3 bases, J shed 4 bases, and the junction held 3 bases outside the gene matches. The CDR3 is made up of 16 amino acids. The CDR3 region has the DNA TGTGCCAGCAGTGACGGGACTAGCGGGGAGTACAATGAGCAGTTCTTC. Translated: CASSDGTSGEYNEQFF.

The CDR3 DNA is TGTGCCAGCAGCCAAGGTCTGATGCTGACCCAGTACTTC. Encoded protein: CASSQGLMLTQYF. The V gene is TRBV14, the J gene TRBJ2-5; no firm D call. Trimming pared 1 base from V and 7 bases from J, leaving 10 bases between. Per germline, CDR1 SGHDN and CDR2 FVKESK. The CDR3 sequence is 13 residues long.